The clone carrying this TCR beta chain occurred many times. The antigen is unknown. Using its own MiXCR run on the 5' RACE reads, TCRdb lists one record per CDR3 protein. The repertoire consists of about 69,000 distinct CDR3 sequences, with under 5.5% occurring once and the leading ten covering approximately 2.1%. Germline assignment: CDR1 LNHNV and CDR2 YYDKDF (reference sequence). The CDR3 sequence is 14 residues long. Trimming took 3 bases from V and 6 from J; bases not matched to a gene: 4. This entry is derived from a study of CD8 T cells in ankylosing spondylitis. Study-wide results and caveats: About eight highly homologous variants made up a TCR beta motif that seemed to typify ankylosing spondylitis blood. A number of the motif variants had already been described in reactive arthritis synovial fluid and blood.

The chain recombines TRBV15 with TRBJ1-5, with 8 positions matching TRBD1. Sequencing used blood, either unsorted or a sorted T cell fraction (not recorded which). This clonotype originated in a male donor with ankylosing spondylitis or in good health (not recorded which). The CDR3 coding sequence is TGTGCCACCAGCAGCGACAGGGGTTTTCAGCCCCAGCATTTT. The encoded protein is CATSSDRGFQPQHF.